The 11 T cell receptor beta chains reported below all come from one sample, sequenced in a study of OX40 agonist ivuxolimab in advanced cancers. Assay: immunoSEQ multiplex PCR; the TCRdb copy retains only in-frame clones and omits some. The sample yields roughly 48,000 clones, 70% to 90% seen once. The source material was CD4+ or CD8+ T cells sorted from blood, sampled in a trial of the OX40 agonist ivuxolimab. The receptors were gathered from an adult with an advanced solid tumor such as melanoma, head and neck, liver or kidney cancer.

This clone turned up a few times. The CDR3 DNA reads TGTGCCAGCAGCGACGGACAGGGTCCGGAGACCCAGTACTTC. It codes for CASSDGQGPETQYF. The V gene is TRBV7-9, the J gene TRBJ2-5; 8 bases align to TRBD1. The CDR3 totals 14 residues. With 5 bases clipped from V and 5 bases from J, the junction kept 7 bases outside the gene matches. Germline CDR1 and CDR2: SEHNR and FQNEAQ (reference sequence).

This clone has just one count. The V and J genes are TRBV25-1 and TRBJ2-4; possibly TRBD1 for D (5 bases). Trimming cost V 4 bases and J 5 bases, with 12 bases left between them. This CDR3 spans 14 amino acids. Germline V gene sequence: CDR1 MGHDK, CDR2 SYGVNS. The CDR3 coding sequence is TGTGCCAGCAGTGGCGCAGAAGGGGAAAACATTCAGTACTTC. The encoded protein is CASSGAEGENIQYF. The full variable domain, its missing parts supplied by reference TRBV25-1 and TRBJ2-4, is EADIYQTPRYLVIGTGKKITLECSQTMGHDKMYWYQQDPGMELHLIHYSYGVNSTEKGDLSSESTVSRIRTEHFPLTLESARPSHTSQYLCASSGAEGENIQYFGAGTRLSVL.

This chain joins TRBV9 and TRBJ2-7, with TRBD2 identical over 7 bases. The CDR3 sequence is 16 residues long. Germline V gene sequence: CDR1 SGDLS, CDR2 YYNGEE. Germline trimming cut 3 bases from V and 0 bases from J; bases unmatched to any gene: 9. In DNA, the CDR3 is TGTGCCAGCAGCGCCGAAGGGCGGGGGAACTCCTACGAGCAGTACTTC. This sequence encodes CASSAEGRGNSYEQYF.

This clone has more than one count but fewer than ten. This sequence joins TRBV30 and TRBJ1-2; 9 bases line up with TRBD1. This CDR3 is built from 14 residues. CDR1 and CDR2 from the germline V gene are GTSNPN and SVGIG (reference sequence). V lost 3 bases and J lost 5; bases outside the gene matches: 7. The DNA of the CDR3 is TGTGCCTGGAGGGATCCCGGGACAGGGTATGGCTACACCTTC. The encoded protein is CAWRDPGTGYGYTF. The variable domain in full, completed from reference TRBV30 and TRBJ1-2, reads SQTIHQWPATLVQPVGSPLSLECTVEGTSNPNLYWYRQAAGRGLQLLFYSVGIGQISSEVPQNLSASRPQDRQFILSSKKLLLSDSGFYLCAWRDPGTGYGYTFGSGTRLTVV.

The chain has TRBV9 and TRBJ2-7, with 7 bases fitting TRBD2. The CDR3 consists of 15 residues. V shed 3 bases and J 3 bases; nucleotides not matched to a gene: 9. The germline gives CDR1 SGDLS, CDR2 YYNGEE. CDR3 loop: CASSAGAAGDYEQYF. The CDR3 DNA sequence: TGTGCCAGCAGCGCCGGCGCGGCGGGGGACTACGAGCAGTACTTC.

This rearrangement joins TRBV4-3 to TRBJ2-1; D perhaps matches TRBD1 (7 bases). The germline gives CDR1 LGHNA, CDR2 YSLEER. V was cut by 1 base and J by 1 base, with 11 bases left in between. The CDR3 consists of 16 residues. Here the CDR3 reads CASSQGEDRSYNEQFF. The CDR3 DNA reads TGCGCCAGCAGCCAAGGGGAGGACAGGTCCTACAATGAGCAGTTCTTC.

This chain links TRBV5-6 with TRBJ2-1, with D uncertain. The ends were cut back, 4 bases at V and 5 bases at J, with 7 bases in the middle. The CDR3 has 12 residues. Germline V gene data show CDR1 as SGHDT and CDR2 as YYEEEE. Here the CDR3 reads CASSPWDNEQFF. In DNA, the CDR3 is TGTGCCAGCAGCCCCTGGGACAATGAGCAGTTCTTC.

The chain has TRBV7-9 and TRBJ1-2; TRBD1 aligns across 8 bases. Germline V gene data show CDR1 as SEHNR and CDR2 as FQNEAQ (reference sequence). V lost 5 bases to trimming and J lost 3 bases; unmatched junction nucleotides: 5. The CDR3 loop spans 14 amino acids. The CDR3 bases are TGTGCCAGCAGCGCATCGACAGGGGACTATGGCTACACCTTC. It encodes CASSASTGDYGYTF.

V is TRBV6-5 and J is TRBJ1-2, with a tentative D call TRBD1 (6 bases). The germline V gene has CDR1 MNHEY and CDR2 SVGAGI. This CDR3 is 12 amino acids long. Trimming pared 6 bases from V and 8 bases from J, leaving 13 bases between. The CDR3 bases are TGTGCCAGCAGGATCGCAGGGGTCGGCTACACCTTC. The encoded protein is CASRIAGVGYTF.

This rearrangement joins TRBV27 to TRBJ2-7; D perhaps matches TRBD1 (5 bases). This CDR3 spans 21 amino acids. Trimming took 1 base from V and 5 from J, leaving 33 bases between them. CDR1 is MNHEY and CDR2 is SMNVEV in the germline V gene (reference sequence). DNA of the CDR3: TGTGCCAGCAGTTTATGGGGCTCGCCTCCTCCCGACACGCCTTCTCAACACGAGCAGTACTTC. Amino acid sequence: CASSLWGSPPPDTPSQHEQYF.

CDR3 residues: CASSVRAGDGTDTQYF. DNA for the CDR3: TGTGCCAGCAGCGTAAGGGCGGGGGATGGCACAGATACGCAGTATTTT. This chain uses TRBV9 with TRBJ2-3; 7 positions match TRBD2. V was clipped by 1 base and J by 1 base; unmatched bases: 6. The CDR3 is 16 amino acids. From germline, CDR1 is SGDLS and CDR2 YYNGEE.